Below are 17 T cell receptor beta chains sequenced from a single sample in a study of blood T cell repertoires in COVID-19. TCRdb's table, derived via immunoSEQ multiplex PCR, lists solely in-frame clones and lacks some. The table has 400,000 or so clones, 80% to 90% seen once. Sample: PBMCs or T cells enriched from blood (not recorded which). These receptors all come from a man aged 40-50 years in a cohort exposed to, infected with or recovered from COVID-19 (not recorded which).

This clone appeared once. This chain links TRBV2 with TRBJ1-2; TRBD1 agrees at 7 bases. Losses at the gene ends were 6 bases for V and 1 base for J; bases not matched to a gene: 2. Germline V CDR1 and CDR2: SNHLY, FYNNEI. The length of the CDR3 is 13 residues. The CDR3 loop is CASSSGGNYGYTF. The CDR3 DNA is TGTGCCAGCAGCTCAGGGGGTAACTATGGCTACACCTTC. Variable domain in full (rest from reference TRBV2 and TRBJ1-2): EPEVTQTPSHQVTQMGQEVILRCVPISNHLYFYWYRQILGQKVEFLVSFYNNEISEKSEIFDDQFSVERPDGSNFTLKIRSTKLEDSAMYFCASSSGGNYGYTFGSGTRLTVV.

V usage is TRBV7-3 and J usage is TRBJ2-3, with TRBD2 as a possible D gene (5 bases). The CDR3 has 16 residues. Germline lookup yields CDR1 SGHTA and CDR2 FQGTGA. V lost 2 bases and J lost 3, with 15 bases in between. CDR3 in DNA: TGTGCCAGCAGCTTATTCGGCGGAGGAGCGACAGATACGCAGTATTTT. It is translated as CASSLFGGGATDTQYF.

The chain joins TRBV27 to TRBJ2-7; TRBD2 aligns across 11 bases. V shed 5 bases and J 3 bases; nucleotides not matched to a gene: 3. This CDR3 has 14 residues. Germline V lookup: CDR1 MNHEY, CDR2 SMNVEV (reference sequence). CDR3 sequence reads: CASSPTSGSYEQYF. The CDR3 region has the DNA TGTGCCAGCAGTCCAACTAGCGGGAGCTACGAGCAGTACTTC.

This clone was seen only a few times. V is TRBV5-1 and J is TRBJ2-2, with D maybe TRBD2 (6 bases). The V end lost 0 bases, the J end lost 6 bases, and 15 bases lay between the germline ends. The CDR3 consists of 16 residues. Germline V gene data show CDR1 as SGHRS and CDR2 as YFSETQ. The CDR3 coding sequence is TGCGCCAGCAGCTTGGTTTCGTCCGGGGAGGCCGGGGAGCTGTTTTTT. Translated: CASSLVSSGEAGELFF.

The chain links TRBV7-2 to TRBJ2-5, with D possibly matching TRBD2 (5 bases). The ends were cut back, 5 bases at V and 5 bases at J, with 15 bases in the middle. The CDR3 has 14 residues. Germline V CDR1 and CDR2: SGHTA, FQGNSA. The chain's CDR3 is CASSLPSRRETQYF. CDR3 nucleotide sequence: TGTGCCAGCAGCCTCCCTAGCAGGCGCGAGACCCAGTACTTC.

The J gene is TRBJ2-3, the V gene TRBV7-3; no reliable D call. The CDR3 runs to 14 residues. V lost 2 bases, J lost 3 bases, and 9 bases lay in between. In germline, CDR1 is SGHTA, CDR2 FQGTGA. The CDR3 bases are TGTGCCAGCAGCTTATTCGGAGAAACAGATACGCAGTATTTT. Its translation: CASSLFGETDTQYF.

The V gene is TRBV6-1, the J gene TRBJ2-7, with TRBD1 matching over 8 bases. The trim removed 2 bases at V and 2 bases at J, leaving 8 bases unmatched. Germline values: CDR1 MNHNS, CDR2 SASEGT. CDR3 length: 16 residues. Here the CDR3 DNA reads TGTGCCAGCAGTGAATCATCAGGGGGCGAAACCTACGAGCAGTACTTC. It yields the protein CASSESSGGETYEQYF.

This chain joins TRBV19 and TRBJ2-4, with D tentatively TRBD1 (6 bases). The germline gives CDR1 LNHDA, CDR2 SQIVND (reference sequence). The CDR3 is 15 amino acids. V lost 5 bases and J 3 bases, leaving 14 bases between the germline ends. CDR3 loop: CASSLRTADKNIQYF. The CDR3 nucleotides read TGTGCCAGTAGTCTCCGGACAGCGGACAAAAACATTCAGTACTTC. Based on the CDR3 plus reference TRBV19 and TRBJ2-4, the full variable domain is DGGITQSPKYLFRKEGQNVTLSCEQNLNHDAMYWYRQDPGQGLRLIYYSQIVNDFQKGDIAEGYSVSREKKESFPLTVTSAQKNPTAFYLCASSLRTADKNIQYFGAGTRLSVL.

A single count supports this clone. The rearrangement joins TRBV4-1 to TRBJ1-1; D call uncertain. The CDR3 is 15 residues long. Trimming pared 0 bases from V and 0 bases from J, leaving 8 bases between. The V gene's germline CDR1 is MGHRA and CDR2 YSYEKL. CDR3 nucleotide sequence: TGCGCCAGCAGCCAAGAACAGACCATGAACACTGAAGCTTTCTTT. Translation gives CASSQEQTMNTEAFF.

The V gene is TRBV5-1, the J gene TRBJ1-2, with D perhaps matching TRBD1 (5 bases). The V and J ends lost 6 bases and 3 bases respectively, with 12 bases between them. The CDR3 totals 13 residues. Germline assignment: CDR1 SGHRS and CDR2 YFSETQ. The DNA of the CDR3 is TGCGCCAGCACCCCAGGGTTCGACTATGGCTACACCTTC. Amino acid sequence: CASTPGFDYGYTF.

J is TRBJ2-2 and V is TRBV5-1; D is undetermined. Germline lookup yields CDR1 SGHRS and CDR2 YFSETQ. Trimming pared 4 bases from V and 1 base from J, leaving 8 bases between. This CDR3 is built from 14 residues. The CDR3 DNA sequence: TGCGCCAGCAGCGCCGACTTGAACACCGGGGAGCTGTTTTTT. Its translation: CASSADLNTGELFF.

This clone was detected many times. This chain links TRBV10-1 with TRBJ2-1; D unresolved. V lost 3 bases to trimming and J lost 7 bases, with 19 bases between them. The CDR3 consists of 16 residues. CDR1 is WNHNN and CDR2 is SYGVQD in the germline V gene (reference sequence). The CDR3 sequence: CASSDLVYRQVNEQFF. CDR3 sequence (DNA): TGCGCCAGCAGTGATTTGGTCTATCGCCAGGTAAATGAGCAGTTCTTC.

The CDR3 nucleotides are TGTGCCAGCGCAGGGGCTTCTTCGAACACCGGGGAGCTGTTTTTT. Amino acid sequence: CASAGASSNTGELFF. This chain uses TRBV7-3 with TRBJ2-2; the D gene is possibly TRBD1 (6 bases). The germline V and J ends were trimmed by 8 bases and 0 bases, with 13 bases remaining between them. Per germline, CDR1 SGHTA and CDR2 FQGTGA. The CDR3 spans 15 residues.

This chain connects TRBV5-8 to TRBJ2-3; TRBD2 matches at 7 bases. V lost 0 bases and J lost 0; bases outside the gene matches: 4. Germline lookup yields CDR1 SGHTS and CDR2 YDEGEE. This CDR3 has 16 residues. The CDR3 DNA follows: TGTGCCAGCAGCTTGGTGTCTAGCGGTAGCACAGATACGCAGTATTTT. This codes for CASSLVSSGSTDTQYF.

The genes are TRBV6-1 and TRBJ2-3, with 8 bases aligning to TRBD2. The CDR3 covers 17 residues. Germline V CDR1 and CDR2: MNHNS, SASEGT. The junction had 9 bases not matched to a gene; V was cut back by 2 bases and J by 2 bases. CDR3 bases: TGTGCCAGCAGTGAATGGGGTGCGGGAGGCATCACAGATACGCAGTATTTT. It specifies CASSEWGAGGITDTQYF.

This clone was recorded a few times. The V call is TRBV11-2, the J call TRBJ2-3; 14 nucleotides line up with TRBD2. The CDR3 runs 18 residues. V was pared by 4 bases and J by 3 bases, with 9 bases of the junction left unmatched. Germline values: CDR1 SGHAT, CDR2 FQNNGV. The CDR3 loop is CASSSGAGTSGRTDTQYF. The CDR3 DNA reads TGTGCCAGCAGCTCCGGGGCCGGGACTAGCGGGAGAACAGATACGCAGTATTTT.

CDR3 coding DNA: TGCGCCAGCAGTATGTACCAAGAGACCCAGTACTTC. Encoded protein: CASSMYQETQYF. The gene calls are TRBV5-1 and TRBJ2-5; D uncertain. Germline CDR1 is SGHRS and CDR2 is YFSETQ. The CDR3 spans 12 residues. Trimming stripped 5 bases from V and 0 bases from J, with 5 bases between.